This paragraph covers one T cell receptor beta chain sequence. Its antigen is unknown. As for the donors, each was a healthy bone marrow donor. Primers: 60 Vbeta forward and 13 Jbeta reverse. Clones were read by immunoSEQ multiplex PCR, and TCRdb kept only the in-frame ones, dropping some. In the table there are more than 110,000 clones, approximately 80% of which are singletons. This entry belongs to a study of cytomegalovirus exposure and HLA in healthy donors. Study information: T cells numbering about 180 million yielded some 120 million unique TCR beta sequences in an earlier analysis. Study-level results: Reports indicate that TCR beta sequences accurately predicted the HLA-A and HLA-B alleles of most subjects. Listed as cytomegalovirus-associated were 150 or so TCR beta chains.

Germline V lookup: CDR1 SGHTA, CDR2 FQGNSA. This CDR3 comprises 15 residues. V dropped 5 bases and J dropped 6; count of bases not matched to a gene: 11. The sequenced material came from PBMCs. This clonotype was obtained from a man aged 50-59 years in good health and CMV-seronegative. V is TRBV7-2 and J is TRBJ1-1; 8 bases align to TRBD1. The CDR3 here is CASSPTPDRGAEAFF. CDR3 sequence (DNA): TGTGCCAGCAGCCCCACCCCTGACAGGGGTGCTGAAGCTTTCTTT.